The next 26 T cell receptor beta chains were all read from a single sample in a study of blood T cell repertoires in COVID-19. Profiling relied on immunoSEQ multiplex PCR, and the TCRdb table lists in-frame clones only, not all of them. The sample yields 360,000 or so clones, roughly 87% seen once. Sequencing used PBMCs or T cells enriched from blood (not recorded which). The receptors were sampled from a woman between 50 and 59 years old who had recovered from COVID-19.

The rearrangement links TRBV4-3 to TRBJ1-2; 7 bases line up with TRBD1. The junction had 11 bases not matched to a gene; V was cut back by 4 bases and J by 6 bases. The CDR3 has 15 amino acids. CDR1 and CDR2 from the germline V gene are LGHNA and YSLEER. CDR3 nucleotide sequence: TGCGCCAGCAGCCCGACGACGACAGGGATTCATGGCTACACCTTC. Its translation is CASSPTTTGIHGYTF.

The CDR3 sequence is CASSPRPGLAAYNEQFF. The CDR3 DNA sequence: TGTGCCAGCAGCCCTCGACCGGGACTAGCGGCCTACAATGAGCAGTTCTTC. The gene calls are TRBV7-9 and TRBJ2-1, with TRBD2 matching 11 bases. The CDR3 covers 17 residues. The germline V gene encodes CDR1 SEHNR and CDR2 FQNEAQ (reference sequence). V dropped 5 bases and J dropped 2; count of bases not matched to a gene: 8. The full variable domain, in which reference TRBV7-9 and TRBJ2-1 provide the parts outside the CDR3, is DTGVSQNPRHKITKRGQNVTFRCDPISEHNRLYWYRQTLGQGPEFLTYFQNEAQLEKSRLLSDRFSAERPKGSFSTLEIQRTEQGDSAMYLCASSPRPGLAAYNEQFFGPGTRLTVL.

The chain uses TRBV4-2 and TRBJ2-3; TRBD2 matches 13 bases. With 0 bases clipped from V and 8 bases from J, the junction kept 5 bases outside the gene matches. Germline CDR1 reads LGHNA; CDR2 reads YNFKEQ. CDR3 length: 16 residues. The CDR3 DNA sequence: TGTGCCAGCAGCCAAGATACTAGCGGGGGGGCGGGTACGCAGTATTTT. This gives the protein CASSQDTSGGAGTQYF.

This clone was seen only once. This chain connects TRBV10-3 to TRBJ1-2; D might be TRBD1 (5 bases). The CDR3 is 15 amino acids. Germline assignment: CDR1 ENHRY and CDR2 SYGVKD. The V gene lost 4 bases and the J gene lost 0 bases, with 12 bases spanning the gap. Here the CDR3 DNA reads TGTGCCATCAGTGGGGGGGAATCGGCTAACTATGGCTACACCTTC. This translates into CAISGGESANYGYTF.

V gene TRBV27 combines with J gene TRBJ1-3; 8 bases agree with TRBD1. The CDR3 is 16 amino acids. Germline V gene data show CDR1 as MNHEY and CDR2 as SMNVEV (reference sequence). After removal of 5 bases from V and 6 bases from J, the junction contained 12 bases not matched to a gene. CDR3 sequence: CASSTHAGGGENTIYF. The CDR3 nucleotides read TGTGCCAGCAGTACCCACGCAGGGGGCGGTGAAAACACCATATATTTT.

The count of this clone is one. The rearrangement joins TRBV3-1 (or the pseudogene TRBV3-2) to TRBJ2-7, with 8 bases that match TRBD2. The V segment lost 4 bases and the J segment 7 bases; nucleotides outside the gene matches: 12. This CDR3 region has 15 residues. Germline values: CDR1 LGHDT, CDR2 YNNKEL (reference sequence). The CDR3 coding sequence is TGTGCCAGCAGCCTGCGACTAGCGCCCCTTCGGGAGCAGTACTTC. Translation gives CASSLRLAPLREQYF.

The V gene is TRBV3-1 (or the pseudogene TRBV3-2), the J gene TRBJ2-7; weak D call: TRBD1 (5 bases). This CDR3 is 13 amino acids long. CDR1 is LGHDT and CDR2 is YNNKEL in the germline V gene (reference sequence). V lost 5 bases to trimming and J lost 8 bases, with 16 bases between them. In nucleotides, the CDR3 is TGTGCCAGCAGCGACAGTCCGGGTTTGCAGCAGTACTTC. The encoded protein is CASSDSPGLQQYF.

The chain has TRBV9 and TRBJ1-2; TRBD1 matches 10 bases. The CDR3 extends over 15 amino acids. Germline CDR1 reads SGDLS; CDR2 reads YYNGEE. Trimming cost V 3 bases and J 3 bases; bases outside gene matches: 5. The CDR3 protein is CASSEGQGTHYGYTF. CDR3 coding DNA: TGTGCCAGCAGCGAGGGACAGGGGACGCACTATGGCTACACCTTC.

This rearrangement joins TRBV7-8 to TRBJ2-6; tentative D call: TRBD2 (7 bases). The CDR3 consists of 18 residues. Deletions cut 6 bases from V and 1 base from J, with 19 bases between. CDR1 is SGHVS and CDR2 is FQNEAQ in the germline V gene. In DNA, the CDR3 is TGTGCCAGCAGTAGGGGGGGAACCCTTCATTCTGGGGCCAACGTCCTGACTTTC. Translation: CASSRGGTLHSGANVLTF.

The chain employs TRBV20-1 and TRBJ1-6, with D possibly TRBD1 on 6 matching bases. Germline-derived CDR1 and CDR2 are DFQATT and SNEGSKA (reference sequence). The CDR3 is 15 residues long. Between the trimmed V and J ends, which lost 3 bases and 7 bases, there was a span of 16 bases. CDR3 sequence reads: CSASSSGAQNSPLHF. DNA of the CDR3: TGCAGTGCTAGTAGTTCAGGGGCTCAAAATTCACCCCTCCACTTT.

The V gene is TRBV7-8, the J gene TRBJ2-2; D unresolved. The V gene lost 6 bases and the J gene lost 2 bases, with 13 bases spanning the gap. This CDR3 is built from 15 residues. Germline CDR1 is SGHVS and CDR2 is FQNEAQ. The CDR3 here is CASSLPGFNTGELFF. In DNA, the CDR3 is TGTGCCAGCAGTCTACCCGGGTTTAACACCGGGGAGCTGTTTTTT.

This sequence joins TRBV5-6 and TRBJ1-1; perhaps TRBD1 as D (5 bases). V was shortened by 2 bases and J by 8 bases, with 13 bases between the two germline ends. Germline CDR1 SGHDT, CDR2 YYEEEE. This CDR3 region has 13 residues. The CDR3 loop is CASSFSGVWEAFF. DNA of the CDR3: TGTGCCAGCAGCTTTTCGGGGGTGTGGGAAGCTTTCTTT.

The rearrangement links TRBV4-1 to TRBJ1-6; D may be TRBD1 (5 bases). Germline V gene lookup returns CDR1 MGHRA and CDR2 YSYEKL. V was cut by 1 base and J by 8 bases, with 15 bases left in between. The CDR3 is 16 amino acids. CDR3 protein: CASSQGAGRKDSPLHF. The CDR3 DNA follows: TGCGCCAGCAGCCAAGGGGCGGGACGGAAGGATTCACCCCTCCACTTT.

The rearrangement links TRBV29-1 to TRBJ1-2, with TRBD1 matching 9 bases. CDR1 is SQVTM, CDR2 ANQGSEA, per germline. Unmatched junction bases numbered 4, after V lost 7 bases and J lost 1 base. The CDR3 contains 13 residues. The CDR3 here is CSAGQGSNYGYTF. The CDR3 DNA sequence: TGCAGCGCCGGACAGGGGAGTAACTATGGCTACACCTTC.

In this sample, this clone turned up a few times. Here the CDR3 reads CASSITLDRVNTEAFF. CDR3 coding DNA: TGTGCCAGTAGTATAACCCTCGACAGGGTGAACACTGAAGCTTTCTTT. The chain employs TRBV19 and TRBJ1-1, with 7 bases matching TRBD1. Trimming cost V 2 bases and J 0 bases; bases outside gene matches: 6. The CDR3 length is 16 residues. The germline V gene encodes CDR1 LNHDA and CDR2 SQIVND (reference sequence).

Here the CDR3 reads CASRPTGSNEQYF. DNA of the CDR3: TGTGCCAGCAGACCGACAGGGTCCAACGAGCAGTACTTC. This chain connects TRBV6-5 to TRBJ2-7; 7 bases line up with TRBD1. Germline V gene lookup returns CDR1 MNHEY and CDR2 SVGAGI. V lost 6 bases to trimming and J lost 5 bases; unmatched junction nucleotides: 7. This CDR3 has 13 residues.

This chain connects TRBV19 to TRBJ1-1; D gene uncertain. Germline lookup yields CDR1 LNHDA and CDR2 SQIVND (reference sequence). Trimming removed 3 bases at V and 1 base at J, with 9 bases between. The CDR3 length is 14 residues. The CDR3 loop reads CASSMLGRNTEAFF. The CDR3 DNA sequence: TGTGCCAGTAGTATGCTGGGGAGGAACACTGAAGCTTTCTTT.

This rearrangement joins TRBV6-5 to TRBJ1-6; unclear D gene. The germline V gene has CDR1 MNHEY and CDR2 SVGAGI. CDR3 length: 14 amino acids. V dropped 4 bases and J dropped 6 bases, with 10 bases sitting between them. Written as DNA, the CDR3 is TGTGCCAGCAGTTTCTCCACAGCTAATTCACCCCTCCACTTT. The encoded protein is CASSFSTANSPLHF.

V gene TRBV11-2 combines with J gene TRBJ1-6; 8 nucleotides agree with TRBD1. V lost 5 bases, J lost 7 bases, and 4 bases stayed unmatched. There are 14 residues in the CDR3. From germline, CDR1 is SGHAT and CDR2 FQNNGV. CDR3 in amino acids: CASSPQGANSPLHF. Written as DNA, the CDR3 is TGTGCCAGCAGCCCCCAGGGGGCGAATTCACCCCTCCACTTT.

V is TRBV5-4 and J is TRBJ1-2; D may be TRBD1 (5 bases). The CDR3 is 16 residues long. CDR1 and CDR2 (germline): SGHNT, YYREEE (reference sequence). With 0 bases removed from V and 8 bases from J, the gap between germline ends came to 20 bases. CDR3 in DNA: TGTGCCAGCAGCTTGGCTCAGGGCCGGTCGCGAGAGGGCTACACCTTC. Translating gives CASSLAQGRSREGYTF. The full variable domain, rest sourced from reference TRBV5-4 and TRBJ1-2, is ETGVTQSPTHLIKTRGQQVTLRCSSQSGHNTVSWYQQALGQGPQFIFQYYREEENGRGNFPPRFSGLQFPNYSSELNVNALELDDSALYLCASSLAQGRSREGYTFGSGTRLTVV.

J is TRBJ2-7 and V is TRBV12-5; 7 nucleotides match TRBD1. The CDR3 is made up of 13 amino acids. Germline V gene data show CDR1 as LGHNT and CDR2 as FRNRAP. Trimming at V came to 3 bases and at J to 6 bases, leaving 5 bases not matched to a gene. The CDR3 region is CASGFGTVGEQYF. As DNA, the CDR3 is TGTGCTAGTGGTTTTGGGACAGTCGGCGAGCAGTACTTC.

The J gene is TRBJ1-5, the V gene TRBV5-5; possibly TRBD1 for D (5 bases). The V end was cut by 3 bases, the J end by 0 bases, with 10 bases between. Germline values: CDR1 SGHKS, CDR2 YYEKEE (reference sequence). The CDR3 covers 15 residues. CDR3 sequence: CASSSQGISNQPQHF. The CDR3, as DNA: TGTGCCAGCAGCTCCCAGGGTATTAGCAATCAGCCCCAGCATTTT.

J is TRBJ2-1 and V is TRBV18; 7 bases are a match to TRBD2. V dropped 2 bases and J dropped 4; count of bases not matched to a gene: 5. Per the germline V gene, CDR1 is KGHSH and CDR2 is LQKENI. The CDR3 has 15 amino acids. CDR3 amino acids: CASSPVASGYNEQFF. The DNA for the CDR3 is TGTGCCAGCTCACCAGTGGCTAGCGGATACAATGAGCAGTTCTTC. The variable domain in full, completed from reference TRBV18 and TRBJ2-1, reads NAGVMQNPRHLVRRRGQEARLRCSPMKGHSHVYWYRQLPEEGLKFMVYLQKENIIDESGMPKERFSAEFPKEGPSILRIQQVVRGDSAAYFCASSPVASGYNEQFFGPGTRLTVL.

The CDR3 bases are TGTGCCTGTTTTGGACTAGCGGGAATGGGGGAGCTGTTTTTT. Translation: CACFGLAGMGELFF. The V gene is TRBV30, the J gene TRBJ2-2, with TRBD2 matching 12 bases. V lost 6 bases to trimming and J lost 8 bases; unmatched junction nucleotides: 7. The germline V gene encodes CDR1 GTSNPN and CDR2 SVGIG (reference sequence). The CDR3 is 14 amino acids. Full variable domain (missing parts from reference TRBV30 and TRBJ2-2): SQTIHQWPATLVQPVGSPLSLECTVEGTSNPNLYWYRQAAGRGLQLLFYSVGIGQISSEVPQNLSASRPQDRQFILSSKKLLLSDSGFYLCACFGLAGMGELFFGEGSRLTVL.

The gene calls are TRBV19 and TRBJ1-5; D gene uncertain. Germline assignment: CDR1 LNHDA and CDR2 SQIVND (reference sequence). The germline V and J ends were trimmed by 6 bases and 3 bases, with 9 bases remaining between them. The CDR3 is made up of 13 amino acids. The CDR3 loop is CASSSGTNQPQHF. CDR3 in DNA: TGTGCCAGTAGCTCAGGAACCAATCAGCCCCAGCATTTT.

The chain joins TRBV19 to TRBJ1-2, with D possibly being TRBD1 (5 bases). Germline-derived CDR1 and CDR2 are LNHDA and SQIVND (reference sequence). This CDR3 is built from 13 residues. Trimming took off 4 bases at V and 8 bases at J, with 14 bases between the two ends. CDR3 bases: TGTGCCAGTAGTAGTCGTGCGGGGGTCGGCTACACCTTC. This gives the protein CASSSRAGVGYTF.